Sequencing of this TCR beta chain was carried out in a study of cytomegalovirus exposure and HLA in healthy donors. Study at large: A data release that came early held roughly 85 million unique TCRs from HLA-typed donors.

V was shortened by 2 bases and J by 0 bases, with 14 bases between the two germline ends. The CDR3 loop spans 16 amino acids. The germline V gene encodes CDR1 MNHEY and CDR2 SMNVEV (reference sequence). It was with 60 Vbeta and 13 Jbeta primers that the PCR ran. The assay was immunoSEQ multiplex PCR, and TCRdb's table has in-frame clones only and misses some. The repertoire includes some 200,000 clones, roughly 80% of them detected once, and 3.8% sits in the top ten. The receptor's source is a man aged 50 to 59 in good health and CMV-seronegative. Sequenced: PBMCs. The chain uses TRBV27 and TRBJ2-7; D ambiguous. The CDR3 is CASSLSWAFSSYEQYF. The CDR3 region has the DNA TGTGCCAGCAGTTTAAGCTGGGCTTTTAGCTCCTACGAGCAGTACTTC.